This passage covers 31 T cell receptor beta chains from one sample sequenced in a study of cytomegalovirus exposure and HLA in healthy donors. Primers for the PCR totalled 60 Vbeta and 13 Jbeta. Using immunoSEQ multiplex PCR, the repertoire was profiled, and TCRdb retains in-frame clones only, with some absent. The data hold some 120,000 clones, with about four fifths observed a single time. Sequencing was carried out using PBMCs. The receptors originated from a woman under 30 in good health and CMV-seronegative.

This clone was recorded only once. The CDR3 coding sequence is TGTGCCAGCAGCTTGCTGGGACAGGGGTATGAGCAGTTCTTC. Encoded protein: CASSLLGQGYEQFF. The chain uses TRBV5-4 and TRBJ2-1; TRBD1 agrees at 10 bases. CDR1 is SGHNT and CDR2 is YYREEE in the germline V gene (reference sequence). V was clipped by 1 base and J by 8 bases; unmatched bases: 3. CDR3 length: 14 residues.

The chain links TRBV10-1 to TRBJ2-7; 13 positions match TRBD2. Germline CDR1 WNHNN, CDR2 SYGVQD (reference sequence). The length of the CDR3 is 15 residues. Trimming at V came to 5 bases and at J to 4 bases, leaving 5 bases not matched to a gene. CDR3 coding DNA: TGCGCCAGCAGTAGGACTAGCGGGAGCAGGTACGAGCAGTACTTC. Protein sequence: CASSRTSGSRYEQYF.

This clone was recorded a few times. This chain uses TRBV4-3 with TRBJ1-5; D remains unclear. This CDR3 spans 15 amino acids. Germline lookup yields CDR1 LGHNA and CDR2 YSLEER. Trimming left V 0 bases short and J 5 bases short, with 11 bases between. The CDR3 is CASSQDTRAYQPQHF. CDR3 nucleotide sequence: TGCGCCAGCAGCCAAGATACGAGGGCTTATCAGCCCCAGCATTTT.

The chain employs TRBV19 and TRBJ2-1; D is uncertain. The CDR3 runs 13 residues. The ends were cut back, 7 bases at V and 2 bases at J, with 9 bases in the middle. Germline loops: CDR1 LNHDA, CDR2 SQIVND (reference sequence). Written as DNA, the CDR3 is TGTGCCAGTACCACAGCTACCTACAATGAGCAGTTCTTC. Protein: CASTTATYNEQFF.

V usage is TRBV5-1 and J usage is TRBJ2-7; the D gene is possibly TRBD2 (6 bases). CDR3 length: 13 amino acids. Germline assignment: CDR1 SGHRS and CDR2 YFSETQ. Trimming cost V 4 bases and J 6 bases, with 14 bases left between them. The CDR3 nucleotides read TGCGCCAGCAGCCCCGGGAGACTAGGCGAGCAGTACTTC. Translation: CASSPGRLGEQYF. The entire variable domain, with the rest obtained from reference TRBV5-1 and TRBJ2-7, is as follows: KAGVTQTPRYLIKTRGQQVTLSCSPISGHRSVSWYQQTPGQGLQFLFEYFSETQRNKGNFPGRFSGRQFSNSRSEMNVSTLELGDSALYLCASSPGRLGEQYFGPGTRLTVT.

This clone was seen more than once but under ten times. The genes are TRBV7-2 and TRBJ2-3; TRBD2 matches 7 bases. CDR3 length: 18 residues. V lost 1 base, J lost 2 bases, and 12 bases stayed unmatched. Germline values: CDR1 SGHTA, CDR2 FQGNSA. The CDR3 nucleotides read TGTGCCAGCAGCTTAGGGGCTTCCGGGACTACCTACACAGATACGCAGTATTTT. Residues: CASSLGASGTTYTDTQYF.

The chain links TRBV10-3 to TRBJ2-1, with D hard to call. The V gene's germline CDR1 is ENHRY and CDR2 SYGVKD. The CDR3 contains 11 residues. V lost 6 bases and J lost 5, with 5 bases in between. CDR3 sequence: CAISVNNEQFF. The CDR3 coding sequence is TGTGCCATCAGCGTAAACAATGAGCAGTTCTTC.

This chain uses TRBV7-9 with TRBJ2-4; D ambiguous. Germline V gives CDR1 SEHNR, CDR2 FQNEAQ (reference sequence). V lost 0 bases and J lost 1, with 13 bases in between. The length of the CDR3 is 17 residues. This CDR3 reads CASSLARGTLAKNIQYF. For the CDR3, the DNA is TGTGCCAGCAGCTTAGCGCGAGGCACACTGGCCAAAAACATTCAGTACTTC.

V is TRBV27 and J is TRBJ1-1; D unresolved. The V and J ends lost 4 bases and 1 base respectively, with 13 bases between them. Germline V gives CDR1 MNHEY, CDR2 SMNVEV (reference sequence). This CDR3 has 15 residues. The DNA of the CDR3 is TGTGCCAGCAGTTACTCCACGGGAGCGAACACTGAAGCTTTCTTT. Its translation is CASSYSTGANTEAFF.

The chain has TRBV7-2 and TRBJ2-1, with 11 bases lining up with TRBD2. The CDR3 runs 15 residues. V shed 5 bases and J 2 bases; nucleotides not matched to a gene: 2. The germline gives CDR1 SGHTA, CDR2 FQGNSA. As DNA, the CDR3 is TGTGCCAGCAGCCCTAGCGGGGGGCCCTACAATGAGCAGTTCTTC. Its protein product is CASSPSGGPYNEQFF.

This sequence joins TRBV5-1 and TRBJ1-1; 10 bases align to TRBD1. Germline V gene sequence: CDR1 SGHRS, CDR2 YFSETQ. Trimming took 0 bases from V and 5 from J; bases not matched to a gene: 4. CDR3 size: 15 residues. CDR3 protein: CASSLGTGGKTEAFF. The CDR3 nucleotides read TGCGCCAGCAGCTTGGGGACAGGGGGAAAGACTGAAGCTTTCTTT.

As to this clone: This sample includes further DNA sequences coding for the same CDR3. The J gene is TRBJ1-1, the V gene TRBV18; the D gene is possibly TRBD1 (6 bases). Deletions cut 3 bases from V and 1 base from J, with 6 bases between. CDR3 length equals 13 residues. The germline V gene has CDR1 KGHSH and CDR2 LQKENI. CDR3 coding DNA: TGTGCCAGCTCACCGGGACAGAACACTGAAGCTTTCTTT. Protein product: CASSPGQNTEAFF.

This CDR3 reads CASSSSTHSREQYF. CDR3 in DNA: TGTGCCAGCAGCTCTTCGACCCACAGCCGCGAGCAGTACTTC. V gene TRBV7-6 combines with J gene TRBJ2-7; D unresolved. Germline V gene lookup returns CDR1 SGHVS and CDR2 FNYEAQ. V lost 4 bases and J lost 6, with 16 bases in between. The CDR3 extends over 14 amino acids. The variable domain in full, completed from reference TRBV7-6 and TRBJ2-7, reads GAGVSQSPRYKVTKRGQDVALRCDPISGHVSLYWYRQALGQGPEFLTYFNYEAQQDKSGLPNDRFSAERPEGSISTLTIQRTEQRDSAMYRCASSSSTHSREQYFGPGTRLTVT.

The genes are TRBV5-1 and TRBJ2-7; maybe TRBD1 (5 bases). Trimming removed 4 bases at V and 4 bases at J, with 9 bases between. Germline CDR1 SGHRS, CDR2 YFSETQ. There are 12 residues in the CDR3. CDR3 sequence: CASSSQGYEQYF. In nucleotides, the CDR3 is TGCGCCAGCAGCAGCCAGGGTTACGAGCAGTACTTC.

The J gene is TRBJ2-5, the V gene TRBV6-1; 9 nucleotides line up with TRBD1. Trimming cost V 3 bases and J 3 bases; bases outside gene matches: 8. CDR1 is MNHNS, CDR2 SASEGT, per germline. The CDR3 runs 16 residues. CDR3 nucleotides: TGTGCCAGCAGTGATACTTCCGGGACAGGGAAAGAGACCCAGTACTTC. It yields the protein CASSDTSGTGKETQYF.

The V call is TRBV2, the J call TRBJ1-1; 7 bases match TRBD1. In germline, CDR1 is SNHLY, CDR2 FYNNEI. The CDR3 is 15 residues long. The J segment lost 3 bases and the V segment lost 6 bases, leaving 10 bases of the junction unmatched. This chain's CDR3 is CASSATTGEDTEAFF. In nucleotides, the CDR3 is TGTGCCAGCAGCGCAACCACAGGGGAGGACACTGAAGCTTTCTTT.

CDR3 loop: CASSLRGQGHGYTF. The CDR3 nucleotides are TGTGCCAGCAGCTTGCGCGGACAGGGGCATGGCTACACCTTC. The V gene is TRBV5-4, the J gene TRBJ1-2, with TRBD1 identical over 9 bases. V gave up 1 base and J gave up 6 bases; unmatched junction bases: 4. The length of the CDR3 is 14 residues. Germline lookup yields CDR1 SGHNT and CDR2 YYREEE (reference sequence). Together with reference TRBV5-4 and TRBJ1-2, the CDR3 gives the full variable domain: ETGVTQSPTHLIKTRGQQVTLRCSSQSGHNTVSWYQQALGQGPQFIFQYYREEENGRGNFPPRFSGLQFPNYSSELNVNALELDDSALYLCASSLRGQGHGYTFGSGTRLTVV.

The chain carries TRBV4-3 and TRBJ1-2, with no clear D. The ends were cut back, 1 base at V and 8 bases at J, with 8 bases in the middle. CDR1 LGHNA and CDR2 YSLEER come from the germline V gene. The CDR3 is 12 residues long. The CDR3 DNA sequence: TGCGCCAGCAGCCAAGCTGCGGGGGGCTACACCTTC. Its protein is CASSQAAGGYTF.

This chain joins TRBV18 and TRBJ2-3, with 12 nucleotides matching TRBD1. CDR1 and CDR2 (germline): KGHSH, LQKENI. The junction had 11 bases not matched to a gene; V was cut back by 2 bases and J by 2 bases. This CDR3 contains 19 residues. The CDR3 nucleotides read TGTGCCAGCTCACCAATCCCGGGACAGGGGGCCCGGGACACAGATACGCAGTATTTT. It yields the protein CASSPIPGQGARDTDTQYF.

In its sample, this clone was seen a few times. This sequence joins TRBV4-2 and TRBJ1-1, with D unresolved. The CDR3 has 14 amino acids. Trimming removed 4 bases at V and 0 bases at J, with 9 bases between. The germline V gene encodes CDR1 LGHNA and CDR2 YNFKEQ. The CDR3 DNA is TGTGCCAGCAGCCCCGAGGCAATGAACACTGAAGCTTTCTTT. Amino acids: CASSPEAMNTEAFF.

The DNA for the CDR3 is TGTGCCGCGAGCCTTAGCTCCTATAATTCACCCCTCCACTTT. This encodes CAASLSSYNSPLHF. This chain links TRBV19 with TRBJ1-6; no firm D call. Germline assignment: CDR1 LNHDA and CDR2 SQIVND (reference sequence). The CDR3 is 14 residues long. V lost 11 bases, J lost 0 bases, and 11 bases lay in between.

The chain uses TRBV15 and TRBJ2-1, with 10 bases aligning to TRBD2. This CDR3 is built from 18 residues. V was clipped by 3 bases and J by 5 bases; unmatched bases: 13. From germline, CDR1 is LNHNV and CDR2 YYDKDF (reference sequence). In DNA form, the CDR3 reads TGTGCCACCAGCAGGGGGGTAGCCCTAGCGGGAGTCCACAATGAGCAGTTCTTC. Amino acid sequence: CATSRGVALAGVHNEQFF.

V is TRBV13 and J is TRBJ2-5; D may be TRBD2 (5 bases). CDR1 is PRHDT, CDR2 FYEKMQ, per germline (reference sequence). This CDR3 is 15 amino acids long. V gave up 5 bases and J gave up 2 bases, with 15 bases separating them. CDR3 in amino acids: CASSRPSGLQETQYF. As DNA, the CDR3 is TGTGCCAGCAGCCGCCCCTCTGGACTTCAAGAGACCCAGTACTTC.

The gene calls are TRBV4-3 and TRBJ2-3; tentatively, D is TRBD2 (6 bases). CDR1 and CDR2 from the germline V gene are LGHNA and YSLEER. The CDR3 extends over 16 amino acids. V lost 1 base and J 6 bases, leaving 17 bases between the germline ends. The DNA for the CDR3 is TGCGCCAGCAGCCAAGGAAAGGATAGCGGCGGGGATACGCAGTATTTT. Its protein product is CASSQGKDSGGDTQYF.

This clone was observed a single time. The chain couples TRBV7-9 to TRBJ2-7; D gene unclear. The CDR3 consists of 13 residues. Trimming removed 5 bases from V and 4 bases from J, with 12 bases in between. The germline CDR1 and CDR2 sequences are SEHNR and FQNEAQ (reference sequence). The CDR3 spells CASSPATNYEQYF. CDR3 in DNA: TGTGCCAGCAGCCCCGCCACAAATTACGAGCAGTACTTC.

This clone was observed once. The chain has TRBV18 and TRBJ1-4; TRBD1 agrees at 10 bases. Germline V CDR1 and CDR2: KGHSH, LQKENI. Trimming at V came to 0 bases and at J to 8 bases, leaving 3 bases not matched to a gene. This CDR3 spans 15 amino acids. The chain's CDR3 is CASSPPGQGKEKLFF. DNA for the CDR3: TGTGCCAGCTCACCACCGGGACAGGGGAAGGAAAAACTGTTTTTT.

This clone was observed a few times. The rearrangement uses TRBV12-5 and TRBJ2-3, with D hard to call. V dropped 2 bases and J dropped 0 bases, with 6 bases sitting between them. This CDR3 region has 14 residues. Germline values: CDR1 LGHNT, CDR2 FRNRAP. Here the CDR3 DNA reads TGTGCTAGTGGTTTGAGCCTTAGCACAGATACGCAGTATTTT. The encoded protein is CASGLSLSTDTQYF.

The chain uses TRBV6-1 and TRBJ1-6; 9 bases line up with TRBD1. Trimming at V came to 4 bases and at J to 5 bases, leaving 6 bases not matched to a gene. CDR1 and CDR2 from the germline V gene are MNHNS and SASEGT. The CDR3 runs 16 residues. CDR3 residues: CASSVGQGLDNSPLHF. In DNA form, the CDR3 reads TGTGCCAGCAGTGTCGGACAGGGGTTAGATAATTCACCCCTCCACTTT.

This rearrangement joins TRBV18 to TRBJ2-3, with TRBD2 as a possible D gene (5 bases). Trimming took 6 bases from V and 1 from J, leaving 14 bases between them. The germline gives CDR1 KGHSH, CDR2 LQKENI. This CDR3 is built from 15 residues. The CDR3 protein is CASSKDGLRTDTQYF. The CDR3 coding sequence is TGTGCCAGCTCGAAGGACGGACTTCGCACAGATACGCAGTATTTT.

This clone was picked up a small number of times. The chain couples TRBV19 to TRBJ2-1, with a tentative D call TRBD2 (6 bases). Trimming removed 5 bases at V and 6 bases at J, with 11 bases between. The CDR3 covers 13 residues. CDR1 LNHDA and CDR2 SQIVND come from the germline V gene (reference sequence). CDR3 in amino acids: CASSSGLLNEQFF. The DNA for the CDR3 is TGTGCCAGTAGTTCAGGACTACTCAATGAGCAGTTCTTC.

The rearrangement links TRBV7-2 to TRBJ1-5; D perhaps matches TRBD1 (5 bases). The CDR3 is 15 amino acids. CDR1 SGHTA and CDR2 FQGNSA come from the germline V gene. The V end lost 7 bases, the J end lost 0 bases, and 13 bases lay between the germline ends. Here the CDR3 DNA reads TGTGCCAGCACCATCGACAGCCATAGCAATCAGCCCCAGCATTTT. Protein product: CASTIDSHSNQPQHF.